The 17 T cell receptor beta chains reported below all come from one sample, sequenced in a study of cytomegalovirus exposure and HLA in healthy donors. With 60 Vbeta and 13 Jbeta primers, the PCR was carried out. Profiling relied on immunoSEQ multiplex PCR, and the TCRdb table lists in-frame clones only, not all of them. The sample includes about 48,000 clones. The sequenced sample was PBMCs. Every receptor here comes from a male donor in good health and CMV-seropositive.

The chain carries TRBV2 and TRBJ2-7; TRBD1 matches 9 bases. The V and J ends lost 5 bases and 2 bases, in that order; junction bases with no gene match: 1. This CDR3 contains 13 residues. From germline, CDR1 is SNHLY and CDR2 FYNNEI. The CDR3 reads CASSRQGAYEQYF. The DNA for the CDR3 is TGTGCCAGCAGTCGACAGGGGGCCTACGAGCAGTACTTC.

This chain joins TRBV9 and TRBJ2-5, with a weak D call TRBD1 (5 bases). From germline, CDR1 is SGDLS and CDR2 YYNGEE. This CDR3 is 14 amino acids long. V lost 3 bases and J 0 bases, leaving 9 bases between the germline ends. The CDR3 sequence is CASSGQGYQETQYF. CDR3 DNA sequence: TGTGCCAGCAGCGGCCAGGGTTACCAAGAGACCCAGTACTTC.

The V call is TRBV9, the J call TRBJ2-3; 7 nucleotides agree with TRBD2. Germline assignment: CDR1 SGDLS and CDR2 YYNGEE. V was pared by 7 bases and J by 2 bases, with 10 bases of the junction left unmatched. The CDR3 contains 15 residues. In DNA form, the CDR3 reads TGTGCCAGCGACTCTTGGGGGGGTCCCACAGATACGCAGTATTTT. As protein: CASDSWGGPTDTQYF.

The CDR3 DNA reads TGCGCCAGCAGCGGCAGCGGTGGAAACACCATATATTTT. Amino acids: CASSGSGGNTIYF. V is TRBV5-1 and J is TRBJ1-3; D is uncertain. The germline V gene has CDR1 SGHRS and CDR2 YFSETQ. This CDR3 spans 13 amino acids. V was cut by 4 bases and J by 3 bases, with 8 bases left in between.

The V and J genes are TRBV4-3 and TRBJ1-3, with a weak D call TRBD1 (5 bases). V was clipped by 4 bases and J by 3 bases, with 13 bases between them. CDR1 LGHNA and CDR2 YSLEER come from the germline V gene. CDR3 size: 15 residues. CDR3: CASSPSGFGGNTIYF. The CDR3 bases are TGCGCCAGCAGCCCATCAGGGTTCGGTGGAAACACCATATATTTT.

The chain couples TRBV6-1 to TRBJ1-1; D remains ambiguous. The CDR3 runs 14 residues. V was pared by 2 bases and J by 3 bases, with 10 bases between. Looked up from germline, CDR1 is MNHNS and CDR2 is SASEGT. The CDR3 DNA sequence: TGTGCCAGCAGTGAAACGGTTACAGACACTGAAGCTTTCTTT. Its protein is CASSETVTDTEAFF.

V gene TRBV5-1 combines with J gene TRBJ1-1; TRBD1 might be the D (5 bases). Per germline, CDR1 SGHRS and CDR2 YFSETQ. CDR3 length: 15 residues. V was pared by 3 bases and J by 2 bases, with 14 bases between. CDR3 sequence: CASSWQPGDNTEAFF. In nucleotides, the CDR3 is TGCGCCAGCAGCTGGCAGCCGGGGGATAACACTGAAGCTTTCTTT.

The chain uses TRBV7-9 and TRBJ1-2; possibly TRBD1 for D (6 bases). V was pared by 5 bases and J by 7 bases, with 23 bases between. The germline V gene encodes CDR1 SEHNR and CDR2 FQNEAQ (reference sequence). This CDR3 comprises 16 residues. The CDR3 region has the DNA TGTGCCAGCAGCCTACATGGGGGGGCCTCAGCGGCTGGCTACACCTTC. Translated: CASSLHGGASAAGYTF.

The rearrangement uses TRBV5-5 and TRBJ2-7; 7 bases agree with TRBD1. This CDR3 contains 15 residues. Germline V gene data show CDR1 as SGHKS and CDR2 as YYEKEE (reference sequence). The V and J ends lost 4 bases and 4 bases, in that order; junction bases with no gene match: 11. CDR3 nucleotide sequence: TGTGCCAGCAGCCTACGGGACAGTTATATGTACGAGCAGTACTTC. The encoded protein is CASSLRDSYMYEQYF.

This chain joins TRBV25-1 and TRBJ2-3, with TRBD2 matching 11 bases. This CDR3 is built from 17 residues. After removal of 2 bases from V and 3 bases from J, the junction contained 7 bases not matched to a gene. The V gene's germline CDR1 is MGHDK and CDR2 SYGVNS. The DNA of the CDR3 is TGTGCCAGCAGTGAAACCCTAGCGGGGGGCCATACAGATACGCAGTATTTT. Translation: CASSETLAGGHTDTQYF. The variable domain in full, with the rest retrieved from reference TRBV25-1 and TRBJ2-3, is EADIYQTPRYLVIGTGKKITLECSQTMGHDKMYWYQQDPGMELHLIHYSYGVNSTEKGDLSSESTVSRIRTEHFPLTLESARPSHTSQYLCASSETLAGGHTDTQYFGPGTRLTVL.

CDR3 residues: CASSHRTRLLDTQYF. CDR3 sequence (DNA): TGCGCCAGCAGCCACCGGACTAGGCTGCTAGATACGCAGTATTTT. The chain is built from TRBV5-1 and TRBJ2-3; 7 bases are a match to TRBD2. The J segment lost 5 bases and the V segment lost 4 bases, leaving 10 bases of the junction unmatched. The CDR3 runs to 15 residues. Germline V gene data show CDR1 as SGHRS and CDR2 as YFSETQ.

Here the CDR3 reads CASSEAGEADTQYF. CDR3 nucleotide sequence: TGTGCCAGCAGTGAGGCGGGGGAGGCGGATACGCAGTATTTT. V usage is TRBV2 and J usage is TRBJ2-3, with 7 bases that match TRBD2. V dropped 3 bases and J dropped 6; count of bases not matched to a gene: 6. This CDR3 spans 14 amino acids. In germline, CDR1 is SNHLY, CDR2 FYNNEI. The complete variable domain, with remaining parts taken from reference TRBV2 and TRBJ2-3, reads EPEVTQTPSHQVTQMGQEVILRCVPISNHLYFYWYRQILGQKVEFLVSFYNNEISEKSEIFDDQFSVERPDGSNFTLKIRSTKLEDSAMYFCASSEAGEADTQYFGPGTRLTVL.

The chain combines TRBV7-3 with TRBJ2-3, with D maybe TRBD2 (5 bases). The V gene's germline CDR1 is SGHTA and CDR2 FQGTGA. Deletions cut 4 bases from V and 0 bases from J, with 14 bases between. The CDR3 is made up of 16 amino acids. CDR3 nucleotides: TGTGCCAGCAGCTACGTGGCGGGTGCTAGCACAGATACGCAGTATTTT. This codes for CASSYVAGASTDTQYF.

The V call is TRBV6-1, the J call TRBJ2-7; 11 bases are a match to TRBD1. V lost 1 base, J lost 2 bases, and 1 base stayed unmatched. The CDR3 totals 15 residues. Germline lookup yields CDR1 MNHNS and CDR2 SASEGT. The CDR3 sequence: CASSEGTGGAYEQYF. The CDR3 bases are TGTGCCAGCAGTGAAGGGACAGGGGGCGCCTACGAGCAGTACTTC.

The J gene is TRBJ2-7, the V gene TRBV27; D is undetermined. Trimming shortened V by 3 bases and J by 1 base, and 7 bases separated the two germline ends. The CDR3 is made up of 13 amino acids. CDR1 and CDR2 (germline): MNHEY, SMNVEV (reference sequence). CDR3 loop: CASSFYSSYEQYF. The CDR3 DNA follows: TGTGCCAGCAGTTTCTACTCGTCCTACGAGCAGTACTTC.

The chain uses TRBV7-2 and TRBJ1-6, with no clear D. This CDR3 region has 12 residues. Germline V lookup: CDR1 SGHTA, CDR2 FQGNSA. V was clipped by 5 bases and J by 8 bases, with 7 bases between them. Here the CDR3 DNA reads TGTGCCAGCAGCGTCTTATATTCACCCCTCCACTTT. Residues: CASSVLYSPLHF.

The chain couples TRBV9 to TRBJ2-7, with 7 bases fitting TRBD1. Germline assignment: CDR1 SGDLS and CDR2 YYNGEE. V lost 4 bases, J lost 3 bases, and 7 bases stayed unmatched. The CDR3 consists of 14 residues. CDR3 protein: CASSPRDSYYEQYF. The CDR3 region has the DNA TGTGCCAGCAGCCCCCGGGACAGCTACTACGAGCAGTACTTC.